Listed here is a single T cell receptor (beta chain). The target of this receptor is not known. Read data end 3 residues before the CDR3 end; the end is taken from the germline J gene. The record originates from a study of T cells in women clearing cervical HPV infection (dated by TCRdb to about 2018). Study-wide context: Cases were approximately 25 women with histologically confirmed HPV16-related CIN3 or worse, including a couple of invasive cancers. The exploratory proof-of-principle case-control study was nested within the Guanacaste HPV Natural History Study in Costa Rica and compared TCR repertoires across cervical HPV16 outcomes. In the parent cohort, some 10,000 women aged 18 or older were enrolled in Guanacaste, Costa Rica, during about 1992 to 1994 and were followed for 6 to 7 years. Quality controls consisted of five blinded duplicates per group, for a total of about 60 samples made up of approximately 50 participants and roughly 10 replicates. Among cases, blood sampling occurred a median of roughly 150 days after lesion detection, with an interquartile range of roughly 85 to 200 days. Cases and controls were matched on age within five years and on year of sample collection. Because only a few women had HLA typing data, the possibility that HLA type acted as a confounder could not be ruled out. Cases had a median age of approximately 34 years and controls had a median age of around 40, with no significant differences in baseline characteristics. The controls were fewer than 30 women whose single incident HPV16 infection cleared within 12 months with no development of precancer or cancer. Case blood was taken at the visit when the lesion was first identified, whereas control blood was taken when infection was no longer detected.

TCR beta CDR3 regions were amplified by multiplex PCR from an average of roughly 1,300 ng genomic DNA per sample using the immunoSEQ assay. The assay corrected primer bias using a complete synthetic TCR repertoire to establish an amplification baseline. The amplicons were sequenced using the Illumina platform. From the authors' description of their analysis: Sequences were error-corrected by clustering with frequency ratios and a modified nearest-neighbor algorithm and were then analyzed in the immunoSEQ Analyzer with IMGT gene definitions. At each rarefaction depth, TCR richness and evenness were averaged across 20 rarefaction repeats, and any sample with fewer sequences than the depth was left out. Wilcoxon rank sum tests with FDR correction were used to compare V, D and J gene relative abundances between the groups. For the blinded duplicates, the intraclass correlation was 95.6% for TCR richness and averaged 76.4% across about 70 gene segments. As stored in TCRdb, this immuneACCESS dataset retains in-frame rearrangements with V and J assigned. A fraction of the clones does not appear; measured against another copy, unresolved V genes explain less than half of the discrepancy, and the remainder lacks a known reason. Clonal size and the V and J genes are those of that table, whereas D and trimming came from the DNA. The data table for this sample lists tens of thousands of clones. The top ten clonotypes cover 2.5% to 3.5% of the sample.

The investigation overall reported the following: Cases had lower TRBV6-7 relative abundance than controls (approximately 0.1% versus 0.16%; Bonferroni P = 0.0008). Cases were distinguished from controls with an estimated AUC of approximately 0.8 by random forest classifiers combining richness and V gene abundances. CIN3+ cases had significantly higher TCR repertoire richness than controls across sequencing depths, but evenness did not differ between the groups. The cross-sectional design could not show whether associations preceded infection or resulted from it; effector/memory subsets and HPV-specific T cells were not isolated. Because the number of T cells in each sample was unknown, differences in richness could reflect differing T-cell content rather than repertoire biology.

The CDR3 covers 17 residues, taking in both the cysteine and the phenylalanine. The 42 bases shown cover part of the CDR3, and their frame starts at base 1. The germline V gene sets CDR1 to SGHRS and CDR2 to YFSETQ. Clipping removes 4 bases from V and 0 bases from J, with 4 as the unmatched junction base count. Every participant had a single incident cervical HPV16 infection, and prevalent HPV16 infections were excluded. Cervical HPV DNA was detected with MY09/MY11 PCR, and genotyping was done by dot-blot hybridization. Fifteen mL of heparinized blood were centrifuged, and the buffy coat was split into aliquots, frozen at -30 degrees C, and then kept at -80 degrees C. Genomic DNA was extracted from buffy coat specimens using QIAGEN kits.

The sequence derives from a woman between 18 and 69 years old with a cervical HPV16 infection that either progressed to CIN3+ or cleared (not recorded which). The chain joins TRBV5-1 to TRBJ2-5, with 15 junctional bases fitting TRBD2. The sequenced material came from blood buffy coat. For the CDR3, the sequence is CASSSGLAGGYQETQYF. The covered CDR3 bases are TGCGCCAGCAGCAGTGGACTAGCGGGGGGGTACCAAGAGACC.